The source of this T cell receptor (beta chain) is a study of shared clonotypes between healthy human individuals. Sequencing was performed with immunoSEQ multiplex PCR; in TCRdb, only in-frame clones are kept and a portion is missing. The data hold 600,000 to 800,000 clones, with roughly 72% observed a single time. V lost 2 bases and J lost 0, with 14 bases in between. The CDR3 extends over 17 amino acids. The V gene's germline CDR1 is SGHTA and CDR2 FQGNSA. The V and J genes are TRBV7-2 and TRBJ1-3; no clear D. This sequence originates from a woman aged 25 to 39 in good health. The sequencing input was memory CD4+ T cells sorted from blood. Subset meaning: CD45RA-negative fraction. CDR3 bases: TGTGCCAGCAGCTTACCCGGGAACAGTCGCTCTGGAAACACCATATATTTT. This gives the protein CASSLPGNSRSGNTIYF.